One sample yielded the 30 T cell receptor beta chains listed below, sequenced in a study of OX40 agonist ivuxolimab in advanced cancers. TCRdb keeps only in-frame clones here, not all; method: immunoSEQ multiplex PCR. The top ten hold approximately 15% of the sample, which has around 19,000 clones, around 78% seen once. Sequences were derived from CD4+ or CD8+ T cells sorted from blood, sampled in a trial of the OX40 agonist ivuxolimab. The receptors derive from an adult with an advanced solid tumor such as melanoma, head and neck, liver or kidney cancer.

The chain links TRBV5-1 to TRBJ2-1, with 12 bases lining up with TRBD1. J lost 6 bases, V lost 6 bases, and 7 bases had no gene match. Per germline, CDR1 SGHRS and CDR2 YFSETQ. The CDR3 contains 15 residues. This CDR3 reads CASKGTGGVINEQFF. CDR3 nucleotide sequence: TGCGCCAGCAAAGGGACAGGGGGCGTAATCAATGAGCAGTTCTTC.

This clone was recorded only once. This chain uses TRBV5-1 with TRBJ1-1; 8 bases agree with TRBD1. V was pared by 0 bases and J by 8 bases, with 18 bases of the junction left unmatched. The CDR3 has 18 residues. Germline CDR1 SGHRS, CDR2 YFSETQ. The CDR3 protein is CASSLVQGATGIRAEAFF. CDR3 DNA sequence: TGCGCCAGCAGCTTGGTTCAGGGGGCGACAGGTATTCGGGCCGAAGCTTTCTTT. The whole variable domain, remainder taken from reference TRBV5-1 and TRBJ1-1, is KAGVTQTPRYLIKTRGQQVTLSCSPISGHRSVSWYQQTPGQGLQFLFEYFSETQRNKGNFPGRFSGRQFSNSRSEMNVSTLELGDSALYLCASSLVQGATGIRAEAFFGQGTRLTVV.

The CDR3 coding sequence is TGTGCCATCAGTGATGGGCTAGCGGGAGGAACCGGGGAGCTGTTTTTT. Translated: CAISDGLAGGTGELFF. The chain is built from TRBV10-3 and TRBJ2-2, with 11 positions matching TRBD2. The CDR3 contains 16 residues. Germline V gives CDR1 ENHRY, CDR2 SYGVKD. V lost 3 bases and J lost 5; bases outside the gene matches: 5.

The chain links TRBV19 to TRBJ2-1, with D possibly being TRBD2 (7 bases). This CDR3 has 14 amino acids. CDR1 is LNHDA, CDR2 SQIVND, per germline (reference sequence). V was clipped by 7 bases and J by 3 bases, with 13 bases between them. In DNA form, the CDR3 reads TGTGCCAGTACCGAGGGGGGGGACTACAATGAGCAGTTCTTC. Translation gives CASTEGGDYNEQFF.

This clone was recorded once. The chain's CDR3 is CASSLLLTGEAEQYF. As DNA, the CDR3 is TGTGCCAGCAGCTTACTCCTGACAGGGGAGGCCGAGCAGTACTTC. The gene calls are TRBV7-2 and TRBJ2-7; 8 bases agree with TRBD1. Per germline, CDR1 SGHTA and CDR2 FQGNSA. Losses at the gene ends were 2 bases for V and 6 bases for J; bases not matched to a gene: 9. This CDR3 contains 15 residues.

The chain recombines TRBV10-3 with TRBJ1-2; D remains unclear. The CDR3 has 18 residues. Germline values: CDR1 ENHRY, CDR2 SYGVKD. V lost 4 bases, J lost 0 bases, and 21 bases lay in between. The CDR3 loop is CAISASVQPLPPNYGYTF. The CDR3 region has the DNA TGTGCCATCAGTGCCTCGGTACAGCCACTACCTCCTAACTATGGCTACACCTTC.

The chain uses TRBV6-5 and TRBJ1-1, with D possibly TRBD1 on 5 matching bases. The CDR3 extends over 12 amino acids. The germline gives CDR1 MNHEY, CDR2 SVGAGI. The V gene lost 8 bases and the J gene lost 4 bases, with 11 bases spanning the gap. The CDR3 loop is CASHPQGTEAFF. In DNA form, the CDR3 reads TGTGCCAGCCACCCCCAGGGCACTGAAGCTTTCTTT.

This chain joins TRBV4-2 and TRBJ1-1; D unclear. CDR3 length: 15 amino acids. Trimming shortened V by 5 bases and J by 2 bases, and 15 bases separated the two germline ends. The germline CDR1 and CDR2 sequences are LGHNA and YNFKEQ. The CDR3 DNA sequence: TGTGCCAGCAGCGGGCAGCCCCGGGGAAACACTGAAGCTTTCTTT. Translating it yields CASSGQPRGNTEAFF.

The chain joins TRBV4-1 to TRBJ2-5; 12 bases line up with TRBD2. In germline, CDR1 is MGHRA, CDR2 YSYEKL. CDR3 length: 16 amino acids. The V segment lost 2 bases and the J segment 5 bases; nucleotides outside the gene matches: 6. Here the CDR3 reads CASSQLAGGPRETQYF. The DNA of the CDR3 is TGCGCCAGCAGCCAACTAGCGGGGGGGCCTCGGGAGACCCAGTACTTC.

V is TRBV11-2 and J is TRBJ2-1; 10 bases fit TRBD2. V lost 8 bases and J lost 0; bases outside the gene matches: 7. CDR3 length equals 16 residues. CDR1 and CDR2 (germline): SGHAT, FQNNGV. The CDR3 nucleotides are TGTGCCAGCCGAGCCCCTAGCGGGAGCTCCTACAATGAGCAGTTCTTC. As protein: CASRAPSGSSYNEQFF.

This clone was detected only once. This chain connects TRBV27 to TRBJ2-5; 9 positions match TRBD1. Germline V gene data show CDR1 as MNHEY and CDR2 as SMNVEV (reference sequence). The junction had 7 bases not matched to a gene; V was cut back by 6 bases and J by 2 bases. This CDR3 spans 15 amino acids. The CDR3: CASSSPGTGQETQYF. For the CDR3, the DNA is TGTGCCAGCAGCTCCCCCGGGACAGGGCAAGAGACCCAGTACTTC.

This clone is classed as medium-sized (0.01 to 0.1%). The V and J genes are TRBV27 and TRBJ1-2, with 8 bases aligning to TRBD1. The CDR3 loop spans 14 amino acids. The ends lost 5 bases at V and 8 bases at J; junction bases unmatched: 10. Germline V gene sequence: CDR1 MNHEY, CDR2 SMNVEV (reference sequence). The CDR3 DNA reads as TGTGCCAGCAGTCCCCGACAGGGGAATAGAGGCTACACCTTC. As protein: CASSPRQGNRGYTF.

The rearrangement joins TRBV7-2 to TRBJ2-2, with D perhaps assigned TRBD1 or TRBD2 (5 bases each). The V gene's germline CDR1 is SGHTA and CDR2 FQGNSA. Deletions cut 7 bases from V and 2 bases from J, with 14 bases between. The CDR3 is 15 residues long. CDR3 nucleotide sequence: TGTGCCAGCAACCCAGGGACCGTAAACACCGGGGAGCTGTTTTTT. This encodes CASNPGTVNTGELFF.

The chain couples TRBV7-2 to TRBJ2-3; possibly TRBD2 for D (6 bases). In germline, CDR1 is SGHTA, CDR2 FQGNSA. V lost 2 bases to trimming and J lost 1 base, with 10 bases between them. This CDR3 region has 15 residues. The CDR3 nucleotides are TGTGCCAGCAGCTTATACGGCGGGGGCACAGATACGCAGTATTTT. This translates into CASSLYGGGTDTQYF. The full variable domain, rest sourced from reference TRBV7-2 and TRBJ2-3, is GAGVSQSPSNKVTEKGKDVELRCDPISGHTALYWYRQSLGQGLEFLIYFQGNSAPDKSGLPSDRFSAERTGGSVSTLTIQRTQQEDSAVYLCASSLYGGGTDTQYFGPGTRLTVL.

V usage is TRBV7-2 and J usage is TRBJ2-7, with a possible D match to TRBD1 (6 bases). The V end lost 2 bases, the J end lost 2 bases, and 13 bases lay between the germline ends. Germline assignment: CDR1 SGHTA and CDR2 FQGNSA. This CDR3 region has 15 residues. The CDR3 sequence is CASSLSPGVPYEQYF. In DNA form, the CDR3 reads TGTGCCAGCAGCTTATCCCCAGGGGTGCCCTACGAGCAGTACTTC.

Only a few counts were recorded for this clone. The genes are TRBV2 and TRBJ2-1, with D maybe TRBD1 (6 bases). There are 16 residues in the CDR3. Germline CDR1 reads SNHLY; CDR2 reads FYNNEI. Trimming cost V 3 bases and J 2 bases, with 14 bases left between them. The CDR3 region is CASSDPGQSPYNEQFF. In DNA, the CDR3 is TGTGCCAGCAGTGATCCCGGACAGAGTCCCTACAATGAGCAGTTCTTC.

CDR3 amino acids: CASSFSGGEKLFF. CDR3 sequence (DNA): TGCGCCAGCAGCTTTTCTGGGGGTGAAAAACTGTTTTTT. This chain uses TRBV5-1 with TRBJ1-4, with D possibly matching TRBD1 (5 bases). The CDR3 runs 13 residues. The germline V gene encodes CDR1 SGHRS and CDR2 YFSETQ. Trimming cost V 2 bases and J 7 bases, with 9 bases left between them.

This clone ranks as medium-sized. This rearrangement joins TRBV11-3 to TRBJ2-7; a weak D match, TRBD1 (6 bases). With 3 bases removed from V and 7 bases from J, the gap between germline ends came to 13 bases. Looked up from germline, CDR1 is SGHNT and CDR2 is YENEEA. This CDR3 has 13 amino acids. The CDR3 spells CASSFGQTEEQYF. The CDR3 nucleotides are TGTGCCAGCAGCTTCGGACAGACCGAAGAGCAGTACTTC.

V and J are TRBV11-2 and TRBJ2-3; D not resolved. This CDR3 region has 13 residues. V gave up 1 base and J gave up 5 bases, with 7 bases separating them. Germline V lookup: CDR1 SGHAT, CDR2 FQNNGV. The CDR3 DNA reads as TGTGCCAGCAGCTTAGTAATACAAGATACGCAGTATTTT. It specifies CASSLVIQDTQYF.

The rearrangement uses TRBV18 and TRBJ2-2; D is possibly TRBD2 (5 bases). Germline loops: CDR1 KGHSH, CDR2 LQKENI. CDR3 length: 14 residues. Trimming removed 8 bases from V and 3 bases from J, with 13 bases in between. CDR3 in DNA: TGTGCCAGCCACCCGCCGGGGTACACCGGGGAGCTGTTTTTT. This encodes CASHPPGYTGELFF.

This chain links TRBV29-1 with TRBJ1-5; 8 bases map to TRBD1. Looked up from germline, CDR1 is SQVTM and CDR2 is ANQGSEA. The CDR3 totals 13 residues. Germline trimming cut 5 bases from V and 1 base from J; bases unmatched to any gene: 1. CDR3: CSVQGASNQPQHF. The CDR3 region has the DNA TGCAGCGTTCAGGGGGCGAGCAATCAGCCCCAGCATTTT.

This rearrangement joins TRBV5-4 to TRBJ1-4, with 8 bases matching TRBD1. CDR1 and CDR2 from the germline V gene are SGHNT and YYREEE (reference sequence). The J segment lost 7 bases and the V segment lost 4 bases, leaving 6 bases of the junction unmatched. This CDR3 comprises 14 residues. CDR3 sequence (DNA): TGTGCCAGCAGCGGGGGACAGGAAGGTGAAAAACTGTTTTTT. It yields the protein CASSGGQEGEKLFF.

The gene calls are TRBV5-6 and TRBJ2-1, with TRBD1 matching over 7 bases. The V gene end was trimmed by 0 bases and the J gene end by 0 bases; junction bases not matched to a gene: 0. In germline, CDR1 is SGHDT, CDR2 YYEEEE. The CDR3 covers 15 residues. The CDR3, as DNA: TGTGCCAGCAGCTTGGGGGACAGCTCCTACAATGAGCAGTTCTTC. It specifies CASSLGDSSYNEQFF. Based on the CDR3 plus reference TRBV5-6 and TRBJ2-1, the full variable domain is DAGVTQSPTHLIKTRGQQVTLRCSPKSGHDTVSWYQQALGQGPQFIFQYYEEEERQRGNFPDRFSGHQFPNYSSELNVNALLLGDSALYLCASSLGDSSYNEQFFGPGTRLTVL.

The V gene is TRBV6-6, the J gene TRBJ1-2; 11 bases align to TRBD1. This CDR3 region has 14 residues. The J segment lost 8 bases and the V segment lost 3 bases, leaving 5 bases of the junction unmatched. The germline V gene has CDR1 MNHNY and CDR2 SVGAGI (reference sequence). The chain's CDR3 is CASSYGTGGSGYTF. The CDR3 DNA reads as TGTGCCAGCAGTTATGGGACAGGGGGGAGCGGCTACACCTTC.

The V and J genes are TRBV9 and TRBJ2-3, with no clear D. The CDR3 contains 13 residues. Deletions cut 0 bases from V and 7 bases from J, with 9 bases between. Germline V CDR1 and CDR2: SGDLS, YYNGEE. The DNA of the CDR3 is TGTGCCAGCAGCGTAGGATGGCAAAATACGCAGTATTTT. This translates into CASSVGWQNTQYF.

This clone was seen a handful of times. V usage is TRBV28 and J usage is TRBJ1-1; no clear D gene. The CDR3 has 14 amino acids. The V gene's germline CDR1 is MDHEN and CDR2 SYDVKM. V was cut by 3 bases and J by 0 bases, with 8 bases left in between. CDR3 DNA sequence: TGTGCCAGCAGTTTGGGAGCCATGAACACTGAAGCTTTCTTT. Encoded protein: CASSLGAMNTEAFF.

DNA for the CDR3: TGTGCCAGCCAACTCGCCGGGACAGGGATTGATGAGCAGTTCTTC. Its translation is CASQLAGTGIDEQFF. The chain combines TRBV6-6 with TRBJ2-1, with TRBD1 matching over 9 bases. CDR1 is MNHNY, CDR2 SVGAGI, per germline (reference sequence). This CDR3 is 15 amino acids long. Trimming at V came to 8 bases and at J to 8 bases, leaving 13 bases not matched to a gene.

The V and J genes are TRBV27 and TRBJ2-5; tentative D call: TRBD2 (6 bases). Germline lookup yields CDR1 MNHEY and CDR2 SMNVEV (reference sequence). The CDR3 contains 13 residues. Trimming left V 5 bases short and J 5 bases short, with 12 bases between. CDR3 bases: TGTGCCAGCAGTCGGAGGGGCCGGGAGACCCAGTACTTC. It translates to CASSRRGRETQYF.

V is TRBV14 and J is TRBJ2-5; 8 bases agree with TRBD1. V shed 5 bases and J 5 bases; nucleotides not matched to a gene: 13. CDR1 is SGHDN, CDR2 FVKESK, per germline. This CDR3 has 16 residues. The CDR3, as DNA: TGTGCCAGCAGCGAAAACCCCAGGGGGCGGATTGAGACCCAGTACTTC. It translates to CASSENPRGRIETQYF.

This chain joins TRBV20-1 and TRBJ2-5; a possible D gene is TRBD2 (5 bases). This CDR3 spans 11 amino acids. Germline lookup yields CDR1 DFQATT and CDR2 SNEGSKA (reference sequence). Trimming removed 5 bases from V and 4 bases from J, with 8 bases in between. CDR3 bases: TGCAGTGCTGTCGAGGGAGAGACCCAGTACTTC. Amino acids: CSAVEGETQYF.